This TCR beta chain stems from a study of T-cell reconstitution after alpha-beta-depleted transplantation in children. Preparing the TCRbeta library involved the use of unique molecular identifiers. TCRdb analysed the PCR reads with MiXCR anew, one entry per CDR3 protein. Counted here are hundreds of thousands of distinct CDR3 sequences, approximately 32% occurring once; the ten biggest clones make up under 3%. Germline assignment: CDR1 GTSNPN and CDR2 SVGIG (reference sequence). V was pared by 1 base and J by 8 bases, with 9 bases of the junction left unmatched. This CDR3 is built from 15 residues. The chain has TRBV30 and TRBJ2-1; 9 nucleotides match TRBD2. Sequenced material: PBMCs from the stem cell graft donor, taken from the stem cell graft. The TCR sequence derives from a human donor who donated a stem cell graft to a child with aplastic anemia. This CDR3 is CAWSEVAGVTDEQFF. CDR3 sequence (DNA): TGTGCCTGGAGTGAAGTAGCGGGAGTCACGGATGAGCAGTTCTTC.